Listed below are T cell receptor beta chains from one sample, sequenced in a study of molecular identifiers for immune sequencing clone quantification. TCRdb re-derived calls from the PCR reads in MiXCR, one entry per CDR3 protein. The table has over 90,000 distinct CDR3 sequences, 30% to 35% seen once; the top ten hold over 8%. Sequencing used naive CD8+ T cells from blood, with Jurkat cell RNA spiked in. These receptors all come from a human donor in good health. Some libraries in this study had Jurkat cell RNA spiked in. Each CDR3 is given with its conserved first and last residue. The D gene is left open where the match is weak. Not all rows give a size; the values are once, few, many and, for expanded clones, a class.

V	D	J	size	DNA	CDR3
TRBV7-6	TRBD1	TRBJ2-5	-	TGTGCCAGCAGCCCCGGGACAGGACGCCAAGGGACCCAGTACTTC	CASSPGTGRQGTQYF
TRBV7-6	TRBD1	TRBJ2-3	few	TGTGCCAGCAGCCCCGGACAGGGGGGTTATACAGATACGCAGTATTTT	CASSPGQGGYTDTQYF
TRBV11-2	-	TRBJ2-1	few	TGTGCCAGCAGCTTAAGTTACAGGGAGCAGTTCTTC	CASSLSYREQFF
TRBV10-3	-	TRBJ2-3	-	TGTGCCATCAGTGAGACTTGGGATACGCAGTATTTT	CAISETWDTQYF
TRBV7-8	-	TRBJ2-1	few	TGTGCCAGCAGCTTAGTAAAAAATGAGCAGTTCTTC	CASSLVKNEQFF
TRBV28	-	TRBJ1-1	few	TGTGCCAGCAGTTTCTTCGTCAGGGACACTGAAGCTTTCTTT	CASSFFVRDTEAFF
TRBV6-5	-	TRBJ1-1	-	TGTGCCAGCAGCGCGGGACACCCCATGACCACTGAAGCTTTCTTT	CASSAGHPMTTEAFF
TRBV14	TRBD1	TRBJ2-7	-	TGTGCCAGCAGCCAAGAGGACAGGGGGTTCTACGAGCAGTACTTC	CASSQEDRGFYEQYF
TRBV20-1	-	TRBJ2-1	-	TGCAGTGTGGCCGCTCGGCCGCACGGCAATGAGCAGTTCTTC	CSVAARPHGNEQFF
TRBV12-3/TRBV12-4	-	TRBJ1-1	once	TGTGCCAGCAGCTTGGACAGATCAAACACAGAAGTCTTCTTT	CASSLDRSNTEVFF
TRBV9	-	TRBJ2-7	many	TGTGCCAGCAGCGTAGGGACAGCCTACGAGCAGTACTTC	CASSVGTAYEQYF
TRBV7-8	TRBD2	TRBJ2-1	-	TGTGCCAGCAGCTTAGCACGCCTAGCGGGAGGTGTCAACAATGAGCAGTTCTTC	CASSLARLAGGVNNEQFF
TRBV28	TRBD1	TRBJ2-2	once	TGTGCCAGCAGTCTCCGGACAGGGATCGGGGGGCTGTTTTTT	CASSLRTGIGGLFF
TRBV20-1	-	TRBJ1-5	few	TGCAGTGCTAGCCTGACAGCTCATAGCAATCAGCCCCAGCATTTT	CSASLTAHSNQPQHF
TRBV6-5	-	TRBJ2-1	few	TGTGCCAGCAGTCCCACGGGGGCTTACAATGAGCAGTTCTTC	CASSPTGAYNEQFF
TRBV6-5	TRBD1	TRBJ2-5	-	TGTGCCAGCAGTTTCCCGGACAGGGAAGAGACCCAGTACTTC	CASSFPDREETQYF
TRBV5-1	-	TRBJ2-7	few	TGCGCCAGCAGGGGCGGGACCTACGAGCAGTACTTC	CASRGGTYEQYF
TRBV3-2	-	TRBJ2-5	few	TGTGCCAGCAGCAGTACATGCACTGGGCAAGAGACCCAGTACTTC	CASSSTCTGQETQYF
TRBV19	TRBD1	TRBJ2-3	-	TGTGCCACTTGGACAGGGGGGACGGATACGCAGTATTTT	CATWTGGTDTQYF
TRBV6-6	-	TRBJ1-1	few	TGTGCCAGCAGTGTGACTCCCTCGAACACTGAAGCTTTCTTT	CASSVTPSNTEAFF
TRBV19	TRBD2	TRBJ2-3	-	TGTGCCAGTAGTACCTGGACTAGCGGGAGTGATACGCAGTATTTT	CASSTWTSGSDTQYF
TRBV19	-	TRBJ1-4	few	TGTGCCAGTTCGGAGGAAAAACTGTTTTTT	CASSEEKLFF
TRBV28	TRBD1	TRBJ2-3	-	TGTGCCAGCAGACCAAGACAGGGGAGTTCAGATACGCAGTATTTT	CASRPRQGSSDTQYF
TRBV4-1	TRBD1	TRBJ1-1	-	TGCGCCAGCAGCCACCAATCGGACAGGGGGAACACTGAAGCTTTCTTT	CASSHQSDRGNTEAFF
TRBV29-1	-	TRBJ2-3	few	TGCAGCGTTAGGTCAGATACGCAGTATTTT	CSVRSDTQYF
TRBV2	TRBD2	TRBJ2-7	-	TGTGCCAGCAGCCACGGACTAGCGGGAGTTAACTCCTACGAGCAGTACTTC	CASSHGLAGVNSYEQYF
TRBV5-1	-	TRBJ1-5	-	TGCGCCAGCAGCTTGGAGGGCCGGAACAATCAGCCCCAGCATTTT	CASSLEGRNNQPQHF
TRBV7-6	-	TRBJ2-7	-	TGTGCCAGCAGCGTAGGCCTAGGGTACGAGCAGTACTTC	CASSVGLGYEQYF
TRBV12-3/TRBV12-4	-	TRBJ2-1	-	TGTGCCAGCAGCCGAAGGAACTCCTACAATGAGCAGTTCTTC	CASSRRNSYNEQFF
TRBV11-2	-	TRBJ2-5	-	TGTGCCAGCAGCTTAGGACCCCTGCAAGAGACCCAGTACTTC	CASSLGPLQETQYF
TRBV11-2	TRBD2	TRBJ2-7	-	TGTGCCAGCAGCTTAGATGGGAGGGGACTCCCGTCCATCGAGCAGTACTTC	CASSLDGRGLPSIEQYF
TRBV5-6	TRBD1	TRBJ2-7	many	TGTGCCAGCAGCTGGGGACAGGGGTTAGCCGAGCAGTACTTC	CASSWGQGLAEQYF